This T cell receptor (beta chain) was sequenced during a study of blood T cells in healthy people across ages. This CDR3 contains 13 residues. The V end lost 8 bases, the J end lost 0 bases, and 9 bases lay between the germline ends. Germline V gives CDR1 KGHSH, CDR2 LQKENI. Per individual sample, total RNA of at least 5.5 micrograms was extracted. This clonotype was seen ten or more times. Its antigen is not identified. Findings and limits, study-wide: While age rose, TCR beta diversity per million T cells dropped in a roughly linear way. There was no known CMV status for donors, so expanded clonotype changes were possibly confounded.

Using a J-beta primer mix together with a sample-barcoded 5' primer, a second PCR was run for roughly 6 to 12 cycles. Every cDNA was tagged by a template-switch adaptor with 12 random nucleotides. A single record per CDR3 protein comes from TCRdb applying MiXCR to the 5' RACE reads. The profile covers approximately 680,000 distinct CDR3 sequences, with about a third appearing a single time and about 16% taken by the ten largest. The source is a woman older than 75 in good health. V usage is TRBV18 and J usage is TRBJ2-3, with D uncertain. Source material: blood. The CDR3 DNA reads TGTGCCAGCGCTGCCCCTAGCACAGATACGCAGTATTTT. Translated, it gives CASAAPSTDTQYF. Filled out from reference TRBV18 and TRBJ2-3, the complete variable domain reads NAGVMQNPRHLVRRRGQEARLRCSPMKGHSHVYWYRQLPEEGLKFMVYLQKENIIDESGMPKERFSAEFPKEGPSILRIQQVVRGDSAAYFCASAAPSTDTQYFGPGTRLTVL.